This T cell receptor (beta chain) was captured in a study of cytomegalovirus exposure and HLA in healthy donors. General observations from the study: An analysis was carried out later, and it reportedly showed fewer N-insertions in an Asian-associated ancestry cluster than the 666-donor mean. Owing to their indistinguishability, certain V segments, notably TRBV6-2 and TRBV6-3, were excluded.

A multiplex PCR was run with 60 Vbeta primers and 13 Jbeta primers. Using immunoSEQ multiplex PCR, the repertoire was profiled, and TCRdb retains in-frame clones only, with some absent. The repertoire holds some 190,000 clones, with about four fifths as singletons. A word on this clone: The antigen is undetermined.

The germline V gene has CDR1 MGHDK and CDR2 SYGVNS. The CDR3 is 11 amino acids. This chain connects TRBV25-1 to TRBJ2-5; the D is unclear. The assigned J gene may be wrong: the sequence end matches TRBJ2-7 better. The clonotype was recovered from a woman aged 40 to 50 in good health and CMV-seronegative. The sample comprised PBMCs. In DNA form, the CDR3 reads TGTGCCAGCAGTCCATCCTACGAGCAGTACTTC. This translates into CASSPSYEQYF.